Following are 16 T cell receptor beta chains from one sample sequenced in a study of OX40 agonist ivuxolimab in advanced cancers. TCRdb keeps only in-frame clones here, not all; method: immunoSEQ multiplex PCR. The sample yields some 46,000 clones, approximately 83% seen once. Specimen: CD4+ or CD8+ T cells sorted from blood, collected in a trial of the OX40 agonist ivuxolimab. Every receptor here comes from an adult with an advanced solid tumor such as melanoma, head and neck, liver or kidney cancer.

This clone was seen once. V gene TRBV5-8 combines with J gene TRBJ1-1, with D perhaps matching TRBD1 (5 bases). CDR1 SGHTS and CDR2 YDEGEE come from the germline V gene. Trimming took 1 base from V and 1 from J, leaving 8 bases between them. This CDR3 spans 14 amino acids. In DNA, the CDR3 is TGTGCCAGCAGCTTGAACGGGGCGAACACTGAAGCTTTCTTT. It yields the protein CASSLNGANTEAFF.

The rearrangement uses TRBV18 and TRBJ1-5, with 9 bases that match TRBD1. CDR3 size: 14 residues. The V gene's germline CDR1 is KGHSH and CDR2 LQKENI. With V trimmed by 2 bases and J by 10 bases, 6 bases remained unmatched. The CDR3, as DNA: TGTGCCAGCTCACCAGGACAGGGGAGAAATCCCCAGCATTTT. It specifies CASSPGQGRNPQHF.

This chain uses TRBV7-6 with TRBJ2-5, with 10 bases identical to TRBD1. CDR1 is SGHVS and CDR2 is FNYEAQ in the germline V gene. V lost 5 bases to trimming and J lost 6 bases; unmatched junction nucleotides: 3. There are 13 residues in the CDR3. CDR3 coding DNA: TGTGCCAGCAGCCGACAGGGGGCGAAGACCCAGTACTTC. It translates to CASSRQGAKTQYF.

This chain links TRBV11-2 with TRBJ2-7, with TRBD1 matching 9 bases. With V trimmed by 5 bases and J by 4 bases, 12 bases remained unmatched. The CDR3 contains 16 residues. Germline CDR1 reads SGHAT; CDR2 reads FQNNGV. CDR3 in amino acids: CASSPPAGQGGYEQYF. The CDR3 bases are TGTGCCAGCAGCCCCCCGGCGGGACAGGGAGGTTACGAGCAGTACTTC.

This chain links TRBV6-1 with TRBJ1-4, with D uncertain. This CDR3 region has 11 residues. CDR1 and CDR2 (germline): MNHNS, SASEGT. Trimming stripped 8 bases from V and 3 bases from J, with 4 bases between. In DNA, the CDR3 is TGTGCCAGCGGGCCTAATGAAAAACTGTTTTTT. Protein product: CASGPNEKLFF.

The V gene is TRBV9, the J gene TRBJ1-1, with unresolved D. V was trimmed by 0 bases and J by 0 bases, leaving 3 bases between them. Germline loops: CDR1 SGDLS, CDR2 YYNGEE. The length of the CDR3 is 13 residues. CDR3 in DNA: TGTGCCAGCAGCGTAGCCGTGAACACTGAAGCTTTCTTT. Translated, it gives CASSVAVNTEAFF.

The chain carries TRBV7-9 and TRBJ2-5, with D possibly TRBD1 on 5 matching bases. Germline V lookup: CDR1 SEHNR, CDR2 FQNEAQ (reference sequence). The CDR3 sequence is 13 residues long. V dropped 2 bases and J dropped 5 bases, with 9 bases sitting between them. CDR3 bases: TGTGCCAGCAGCTTACAGGGTTGGGAGACCCAGTACTTC. Translating it yields CASSLQGWETQYF.

This chain connects TRBV7-6 to TRBJ2-3, with TRBD2 identical over 7 bases. The V segment lost 4 bases and the J segment 3 bases; nucleotides outside the gene matches: 10. Per the germline V gene, CDR1 is SGHVS and CDR2 is FNYEAQ. The CDR3 runs to 16 residues. In DNA, the CDR3 is TGTGCCAGCAGCTCCCGAGCTGCGGGAGTAACAGATACGCAGTATTTT. Its protein is CASSSRAAGVTDTQYF.

The V gene is TRBV11-1, the J gene TRBJ2-7, with D unresolved. Germline CDR1 reads SGHAT; CDR2 reads FQDESV (reference sequence). CDR3 length: 12 residues. V gave up 5 bases and J gave up 0 bases, with 5 bases separating them. The CDR3 DNA is TGTGCCAGCAGCCGGAGCTCCTACGAGCAGTACTTC. This codes for CASSRSSYEQYF.

The CDR3 sequence is CATTGPGTKTFKYF. In DNA form, the CDR3 reads TGTGCCACCACCGGACCGGGGACAAAAACATTCAAGTACTTC. The V call is TRBV6-6, the J call TRBJ2-4; a possible D gene is TRBD1 (6 bases). CDR1 is MNHNY, CDR2 SVGAGI, per germline (reference sequence). The CDR3 consists of 14 residues. Trimming removed 10 bases at V and 14 bases at J, with 27 bases between.

The V gene is TRBV7-8, the J gene TRBJ2-7; weak D call: TRBD2 (5 bases). Germline loops: CDR1 SGHVS, CDR2 FQNEAQ. The CDR3 is made up of 14 amino acids. Trimming removed 3 bases from V and 6 bases from J, with 15 bases in between. The CDR3 here is CASSFSEGPLEQYF. CDR3 in DNA: TGTGCCAGCAGCTTCAGTGAGGGCCCCCTCGAGCAGTACTTC. The full variable domain, in which reference TRBV7-8 and TRBJ2-7 provide the parts outside the CDR3, is GAGVSQSPRYKVAKRGQDVALRCDPISGHVSLFWYQQALGQGPEFLTYFQNEAQLDKSGLPSDRFFAERPEGSVSTLKIQRTQQEDSAVYLCASSFSEGPLEQYFGPGTRLTVT.

The chain joins TRBV28 to TRBJ2-5; the D is unclear. The length of the CDR3 is 12 residues. Germline CDR1 and CDR2: MDHEN and SYDVKM. V was shortened by 5 bases and J by 2 bases, with 6 bases between the two germline ends. Here the CDR3 reads CASSRQQETQYF. The CDR3 DNA is TGTGCCAGCAGTCGTCAGCAAGAGACCCAGTACTTC.

V and J are TRBV7-9 and TRBJ1-1, with D possibly being TRBD1 (6 bases). This CDR3 comprises 17 residues. Trimming removed 4 bases from V and 1 base from J, with 19 bases in between. Germline CDR1 SEHNR, CDR2 FQNEAQ (reference sequence). CDR3 loop: CASSSAYGGERNTEAFF. Here the CDR3 DNA reads TGTGCCAGCAGCTCCGCGTATGGGGGCGAGAGGAACACTGAAGCTTTCTTT.

The rearrangement uses TRBV2 and TRBJ2-2; possible D gene TRBD2, 6 bases. The germline V gene encodes CDR1 SNHLY and CDR2 FYNNEI. This CDR3 has 13 amino acids. V was cut by 10 bases and J by 2 bases, with 11 bases left in between. The CDR3 sequence is CATKGLNTGELFF. CDR3 nucleotides: TGTGCCACCAAGGGACTTAACACCGGGGAGCTGTTTTTT.

V and J are TRBV19 and TRBJ1-1; no reliable D call. The CDR3 has 15 residues. In germline, CDR1 is LNHDA, CDR2 SQIVND (reference sequence). V was trimmed by 7 bases and J by 1 base, leaving 16 bases between them. The CDR3 nucleotides read TGTGCCAGTACCTTTCTGGGCGGTGAGAACACTGAAGCTTTCTTT. It specifies CASTFLGGENTEAFF.

Concerning this clone: One end of the junction varies from germline; a read error may be responsible. As DNA, the CDR3 is TGTGCCAGCAGGTCCACCTCTAGCGTCAAGGACTTC. Its protein is CASRSTSSVKDF. V usage is TRBV7-9 and J usage is TRBJ2-5; weak D call: TRBD2 (6 bases). Germline V gene sequence: CDR1 SEHNR, CDR2 FQNEAQ (reference sequence). The CDR3 has 12 amino acids.